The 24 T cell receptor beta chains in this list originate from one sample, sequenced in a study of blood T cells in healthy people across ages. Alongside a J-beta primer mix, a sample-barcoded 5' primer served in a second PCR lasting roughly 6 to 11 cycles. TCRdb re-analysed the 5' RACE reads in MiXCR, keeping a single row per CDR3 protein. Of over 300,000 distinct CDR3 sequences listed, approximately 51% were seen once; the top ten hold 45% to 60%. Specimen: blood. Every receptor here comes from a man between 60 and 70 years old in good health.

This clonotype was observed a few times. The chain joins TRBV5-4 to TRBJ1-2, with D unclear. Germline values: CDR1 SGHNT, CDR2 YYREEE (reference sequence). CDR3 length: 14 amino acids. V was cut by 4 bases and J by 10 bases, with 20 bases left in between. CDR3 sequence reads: CASSPYEALLSYTF. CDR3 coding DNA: TGTGCCAGCAGCCCTTACGAAGCCCTTCTATCCTACACCTTC.

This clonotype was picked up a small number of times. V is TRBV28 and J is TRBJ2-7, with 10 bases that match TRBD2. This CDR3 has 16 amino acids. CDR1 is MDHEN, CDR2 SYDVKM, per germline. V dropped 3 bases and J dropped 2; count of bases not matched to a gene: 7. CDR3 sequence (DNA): TGTGCCAGCAGTTTCACAGCTAGCGGGAGTACCTACGAGCAGTACTTC. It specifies CASSFTASGSTYEQYF.

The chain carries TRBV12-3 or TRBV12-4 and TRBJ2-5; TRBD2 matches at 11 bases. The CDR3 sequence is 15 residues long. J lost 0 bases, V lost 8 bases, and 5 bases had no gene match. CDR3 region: CASRFSGGDQETQYF. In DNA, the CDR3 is TGTGCCAGCCGCTTTAGCGGGGGGGACCAAGAGACCCAGTACTTC.

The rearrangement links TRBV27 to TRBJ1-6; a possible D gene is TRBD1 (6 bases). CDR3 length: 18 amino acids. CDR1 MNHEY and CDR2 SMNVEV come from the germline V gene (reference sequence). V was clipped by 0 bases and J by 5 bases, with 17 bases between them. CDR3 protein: CASSLSRTASRDNSPLHF. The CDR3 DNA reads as TGTGCCAGCAGTTTATCCCGGACAGCCTCTCGGGATAATTCACCCCTCCACTTT.

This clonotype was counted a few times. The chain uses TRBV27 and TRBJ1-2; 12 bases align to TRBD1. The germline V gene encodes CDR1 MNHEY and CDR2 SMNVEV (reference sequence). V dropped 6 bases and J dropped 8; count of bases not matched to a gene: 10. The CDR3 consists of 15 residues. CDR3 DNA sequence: TGTGCCAGCAGCATAAACCGGGACAGGGGGCGAGGCTACACCTTC. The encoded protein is CASSINRDRGRGYTF.

The CDR3 bases are TGCAGTGCTAGAGGAAGGGAAAACTACTATGGCTACACCTTC. This sequence encodes CSARGRENYYGYTF. The rearrangement joins TRBV20-1 to TRBJ1-2; D uncertain. The CDR3 covers 14 residues. Germline V gives CDR1 DFQATT, CDR2 SNEGSKA (reference sequence). Trimming took 1 base from V and 3 from J, leaving 12 bases between them.

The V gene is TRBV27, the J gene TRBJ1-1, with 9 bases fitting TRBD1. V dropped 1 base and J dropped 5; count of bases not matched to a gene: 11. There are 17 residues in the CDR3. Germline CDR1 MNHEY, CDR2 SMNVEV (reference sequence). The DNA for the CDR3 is TGTGCCAGCAGTTTATGGAAGAGGGACAGGGTGTTTACTGAAGCTTTCTTT. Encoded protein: CASSLWKRDRVFTEAFF.

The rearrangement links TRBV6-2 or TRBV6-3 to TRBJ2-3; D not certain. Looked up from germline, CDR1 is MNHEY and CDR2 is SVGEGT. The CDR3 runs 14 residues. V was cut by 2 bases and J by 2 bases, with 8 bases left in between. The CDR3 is CASSYGLNTDTQYF. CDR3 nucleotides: TGTGCCAGCAGTTACGGGTTAAACACAGATACGCAGTATTTT.

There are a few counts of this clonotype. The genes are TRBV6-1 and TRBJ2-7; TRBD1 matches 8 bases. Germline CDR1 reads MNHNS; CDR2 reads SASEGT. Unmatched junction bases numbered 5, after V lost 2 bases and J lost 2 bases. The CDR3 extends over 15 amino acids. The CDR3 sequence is CASSERQGFTYEQYF. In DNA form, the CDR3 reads TGTGCCAGCAGTGAACGACAGGGGTTTACCTACGAGCAGTACTTC.

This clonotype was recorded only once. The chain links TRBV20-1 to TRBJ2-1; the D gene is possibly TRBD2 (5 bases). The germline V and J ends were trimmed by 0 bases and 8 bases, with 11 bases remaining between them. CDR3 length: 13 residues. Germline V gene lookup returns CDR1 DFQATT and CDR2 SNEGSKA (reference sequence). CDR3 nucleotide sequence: TGCAGTGCTAGAGATCGGGCGGGCTATGAGCAGTTCTTC. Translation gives CSARDRAGYEQFF.

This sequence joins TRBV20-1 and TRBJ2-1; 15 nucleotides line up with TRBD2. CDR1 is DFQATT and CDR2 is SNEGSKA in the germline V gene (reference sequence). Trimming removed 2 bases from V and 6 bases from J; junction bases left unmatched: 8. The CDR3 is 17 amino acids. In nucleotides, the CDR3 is TGCAGTGCTAGACTCTGGACTAGCGGGAGGGCCGGCAATGAGCAGTTCTTC. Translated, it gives CSARLWTSGRAGNEQFF.

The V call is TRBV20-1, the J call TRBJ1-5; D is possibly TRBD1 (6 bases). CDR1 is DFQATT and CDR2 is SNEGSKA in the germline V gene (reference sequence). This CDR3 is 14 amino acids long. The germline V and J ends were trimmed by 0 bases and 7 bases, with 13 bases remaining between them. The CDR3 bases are TGCAGTGCTAGAGATGGGGGGGGCGGGCAGCCCCAGCATTTT. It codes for CSARDGGGGQPQHF.

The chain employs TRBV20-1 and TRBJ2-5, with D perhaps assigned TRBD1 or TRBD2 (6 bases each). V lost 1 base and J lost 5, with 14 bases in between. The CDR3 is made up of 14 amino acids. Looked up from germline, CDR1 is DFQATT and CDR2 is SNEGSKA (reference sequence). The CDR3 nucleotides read TGCAGTGCTAGAGGTGGGGGGCGTCGGGAGACCCAGTACTTC. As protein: CSARGGGRRETQYF.

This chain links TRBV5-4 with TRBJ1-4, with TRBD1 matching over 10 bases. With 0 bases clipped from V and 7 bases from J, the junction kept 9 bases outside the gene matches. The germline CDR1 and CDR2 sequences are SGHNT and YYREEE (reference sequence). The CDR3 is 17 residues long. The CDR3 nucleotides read TGTGCCAGCAGCTTGGGGGGAAGCGGGACAGGGGCTGAAAAACTGTTTTTT. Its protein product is CASSLGGSGTGAEKLFF.

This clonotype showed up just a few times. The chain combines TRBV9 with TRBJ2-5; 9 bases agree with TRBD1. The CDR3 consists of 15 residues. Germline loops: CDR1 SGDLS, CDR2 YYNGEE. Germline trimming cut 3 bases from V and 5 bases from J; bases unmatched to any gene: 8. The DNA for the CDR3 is TGTGCCAGCAGCGGCGAACAGGGGGCAGTGGAGACCCAGTACTTC. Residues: CASSGEQGAVETQYF. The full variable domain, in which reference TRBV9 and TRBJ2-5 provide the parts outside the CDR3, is DSGVTQTPKHLITATGQRVTLRCSPRSGDLSVYWYQQSLDQGLQFLIQYYNGEERAKGNILERFSAQQFPDLHSELNLSSLELGDSALYFCASSGEQGAVETQYFGPGTRLLVL.

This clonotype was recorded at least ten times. This chain's CDR3 is CASSPYRGTDNEQFF. The CDR3 nucleotides are TGTGCCAGCTCACCATACAGGGGGACAGACAATGAGCAGTTCTTC. V usage is TRBV18 and J usage is TRBJ2-1; 8 bases line up with TRBD1. Trimming cost V 2 bases and J 5 bases; bases outside gene matches: 5. The V gene's germline CDR1 is KGHSH and CDR2 LQKENI. This CDR3 spans 15 amino acids. Using reference TRBV18 and TRBJ2-1 for the parts outside the CDR3, the full variable domain is NAGVMQNPRHLVRRRGQEARLRCSPMKGHSHVYWYRQLPEEGLKFMVYLQKENIIDESGMPKERFSAEFPKEGPSILRIQQVVRGDSAAYFCASSPYRGTDNEQFFGPGTRLTVL.

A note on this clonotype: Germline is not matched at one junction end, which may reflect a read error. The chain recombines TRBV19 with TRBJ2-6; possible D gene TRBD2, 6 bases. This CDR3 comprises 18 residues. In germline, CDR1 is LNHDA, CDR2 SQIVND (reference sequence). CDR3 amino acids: CASSTRGIQGSGANALTF. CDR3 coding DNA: TGTGCCAGTAGTACCCGGGGGATCCAAGGGTCTGGGGCCAACGCCCTGACTTTC.

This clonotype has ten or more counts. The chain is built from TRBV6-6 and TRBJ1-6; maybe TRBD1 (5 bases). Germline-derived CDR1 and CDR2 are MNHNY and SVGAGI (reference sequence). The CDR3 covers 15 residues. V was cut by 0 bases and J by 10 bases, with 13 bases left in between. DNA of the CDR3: TGTGCCAGCAGTTACTCCGACCGGGGCGGCTCACCCCTCCACTTT. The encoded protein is CASSYSDRGGSPLHF.

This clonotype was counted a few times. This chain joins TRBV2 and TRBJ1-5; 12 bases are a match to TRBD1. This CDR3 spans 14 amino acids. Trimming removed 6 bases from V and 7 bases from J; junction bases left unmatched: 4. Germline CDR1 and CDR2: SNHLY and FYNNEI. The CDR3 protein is CASSAGTGGQPQHF. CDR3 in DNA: TGTGCCAGCAGCGCCGGGACAGGGGGCCAGCCCCAGCATTTT.

This chain's CDR3 is CASTIDAVTGTSGGMDTQYF. The CDR3 nucleotides are TGCGCCAGCACTATTGACGCGGTCACCGGGACTAGCGGGGGGATGGATACGCAGTATTTT. This rearrangement joins TRBV5-1 to TRBJ2-3, with 15 bases fitting TRBD2. From germline, CDR1 is SGHRS and CDR2 YFSETQ. Germline trimming cut 6 bases from V and 6 bases from J; bases unmatched to any gene: 20. CDR3 length equals 20 residues.

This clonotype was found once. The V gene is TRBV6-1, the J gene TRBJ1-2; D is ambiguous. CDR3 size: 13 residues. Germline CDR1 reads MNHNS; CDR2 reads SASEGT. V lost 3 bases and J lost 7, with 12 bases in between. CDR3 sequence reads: CASSDPAGGGYTF. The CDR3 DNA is TGTGCCAGCAGTGACCCGGCAGGCGGTGGCTACACCTTC.

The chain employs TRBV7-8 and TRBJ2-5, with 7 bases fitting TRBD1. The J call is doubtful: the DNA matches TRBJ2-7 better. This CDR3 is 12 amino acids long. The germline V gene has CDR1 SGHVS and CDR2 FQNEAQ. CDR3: CASAQGAYEQYF. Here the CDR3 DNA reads TGTGCCAGCGCTCAGGGGGCCTACGAGCAGTACTTC.

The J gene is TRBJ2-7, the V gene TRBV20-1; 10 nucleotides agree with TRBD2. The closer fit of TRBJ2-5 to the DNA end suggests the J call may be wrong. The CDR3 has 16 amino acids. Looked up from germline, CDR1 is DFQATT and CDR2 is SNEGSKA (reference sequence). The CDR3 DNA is TGCAGTGCTAGAGTCTTGAGCGGGGGGGCCGCCGAGACCCAGTACTTC. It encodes CSARVLSGGAAETQYF.

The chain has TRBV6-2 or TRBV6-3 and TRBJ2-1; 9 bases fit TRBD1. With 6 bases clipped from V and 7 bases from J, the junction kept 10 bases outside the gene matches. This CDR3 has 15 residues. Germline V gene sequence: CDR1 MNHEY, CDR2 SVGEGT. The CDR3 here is CASSPSGTGKNEQFF. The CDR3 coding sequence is TGTGCCAGCAGCCCCAGCGGGACAGGGAAAAATGAGCAGTTCTTC.